This T cell receptor (beta chain) was identified in a study of beta chain features in type 1 diabetes. In the study overall: Analysis included 100 million to 110 million sorted cells drawn from all samples. Study outcomes and limitations: A greater similarity of naive, central memory and Treg TCRB repertoires was seen among patients than among healthy donors.

On average, the one heparinised blood draw given by each donor was approximately 100 mL. Germline CDR1 reads LGHNA; CDR2 reads YSLEER. There are 14 residues in the CDR3. Trimming shortened V by 5 bases and J by 4 bases, and 14 bases separated the two germline ends. What was sequenced were expressed TCRB transcripts, since all of the isolated RNA had been reverse transcribed. Produced via immunoSEQ multiplex PCR; TCRdb's table is partial and in-frame only. The sample shows around 250,000 clones, under 70% of them seen only once. With respect to this clone: Antigen unknown.

This rearrangement joins TRBV4-3 to TRBJ2-5, with D perhaps TRBD1 (6 bases). This TCR was sampled from a man aged 25-45 years in good health. Input material: naive CD4+ T cells from blood. The chain's CDR3 is CASSRQGIAETQYF. CDR3 DNA: TGCGCCAGCAGCAGGCAGGGGATAGCAGAGACCCAGTACTTC.